This T cell receptor (beta chain) came from a study of blood T cell repertoires in COVID-19 (dated by TCRdb to the early 2020s). In terms of the full investigation: Samples from collaborators originated in the United States, Italy and Spain and spanned both the acute and convalescent phases of COVID-19. The dataset comprised deeply sampled blood TCRbeta repertoires from subjects exposed to, actively infected with, or recovered from COVID-19. Where available, HLA class I and class II types were taken from metadata supplied by the sample provider and were not determined by assay-based typing. The repertoires were released in a freely available public database meant as a resource for research on the immune response to SARS-CoV-2. A de-identified subject ID, COVID-19 status, age in years and sex were almost always included in the sample metadata. The samples were drawn from the first 160 participants of the ongoing ImmuneRACE study and from 950 to 1,500 subjects provided by 6 global collaborators. The prospective study material was composed of cDNA or gDNA derived from T cells, B-cell-depleted T cells, or PBMCs. Results the study describes overall, beyond this receptor: How much clinical and demographic metadata was included differed by source and by participant, and the metadata was provided uncurated.

A distance of 18 bases separates the germline ends of V and J, which lose 1 base and 8 bases respectively. The CDR3 holds 16 amino acids from the cysteine to the phenylalanine. The DNA shown is the 48-base CDR3, in frame from base 1. The germline V gene (reference sequence) specifies LGHDT as CDR1 and YNNKEL as CDR2. Participants in the prospective study were enrolled through a virtual design, were aged about 18 to 100 years, and lived in about 25 United States geographic areas. To assign participants to cohorts, the prospective study relied on clinical history that participants themselves reported in a screening survey and a study questionnaire. Recovered participants in ImmuneRACE Cohort 3 were defined as having two consecutive negative NP/OP PCR tests, clearance from a healthcare professional, or resolution of symptoms. In the prospective study, mobile phlebotomists collected whole blood, serum and a nasopharyngeal or oropharyngeal swab from each participant. Prospective study participants could optionally give additional blood draws and questionnaires over an approximately two-month period. Before DNA extraction, prospective study blood samples were shipped either frozen or at room temperature.

The immunoSEQ Assay, a bias-controlled multiplex PCR, was used to amplify TCRbeta CDR3 regions from genomic DNA. The original methods were these. Nucleated cell counts per sample were estimated from amplification of reference gene primers within the assay. To quantify the absolute abundance of each unique TCRbeta CDR3 rearrangement, sequence reads were collapsed and filtered. For each sample, productive Simpson clonality was calculated by taking the square root of Simpson's diversity index across productive rearrangements. Drawn from immuneACCESS, this table holds only the in-frame rearrangements with V and J called that TCRdb kept. Clones are partly lost; checked studies trace under half to an unresolved V gene and leave the rest unexplained. From that table come the V and J calls and clone size; the DNA was used to work out D and trimming. The sample yields 150,000 to 200,000 clones; approximately 85% were counted once. The ten largest clones take up more than 8.5% of the sample.

This clone was observed a single time. What antigen it recognizes has not been identified. Base qualities are not at hand, and no much larger clone is one base apart. Input material: PBMCs or T cells enriched from blood (not recorded which). This receptor was obtained from a woman between 18 and 30 years old who had recovered from COVID-19. The chain joins TRBV3-1 (or the pseudogene TRBV3-2) to TRBJ2-1; TRBD2 is perhaps the D gene, given 6 matching bases. The CDR3 reads CASSQAIADVVDEQFF. The sequenced DNA: TGTGCCAGCAGCCAAGCCATAGCGGACGTCGTAGATGAGCAGTTCTTC.